The 9 T cell receptor beta chains reported below all come from one sample, sequenced in a study of T-cell memory formation after mild COVID-19. TCRdb called the 5' RACE reads again in MiXCR, with one record for every CDR3 protein. Of fewer than 300,000 distinct CDR3 sequences in the sample, 16% are singletons; the top ten hold 22%. The sample taken for sequencing was PBMCs or a T cell subset sorted from them (not recorded which). These receptor sequences come from a young man who had mild COVID-19 (a few samples of this study predate the infection). Cell type and time point are not known.

This clonotype was recorded a few times. The V call is TRBV5-6, the J call TRBJ1-3, with D maybe TRBD1 (5 bases). The CDR3 loop spans 14 amino acids. Trimming shortened V by 6 bases and J by 4 bases, and 14 bases separated the two germline ends. Germline V CDR1 and CDR2: SGHDT, YYEEEE. The CDR3 protein is CASTWGTTGNTIYF. The CDR3 coding sequence is TGTGCCAGCACCTGGGGGACTACAGGAAACACCATATATTTT.

The chain couples TRBV4-3 to TRBJ1-1; no firm D call. CDR1 is LGHNA and CDR2 is YSLEER in the germline V gene. Deletions cut 0 bases from V and 1 base from J, with 6 bases between. The CDR3 is 14 amino acids. CDR3 coding DNA: TGCGCCAGCAGCCAAGACGGACGGAACACTGAAGCTTTCTTT. This codes for CASSQDGRNTEAFF.

This clonotype was detected many times. The V and J genes are TRBV20-1 and TRBJ1-2; D is unclear. V was shortened by 3 bases and J by 8 bases, with 10 bases between the two germline ends. This CDR3 has 11 residues. Germline V gene lookup returns CDR1 DFQATT and CDR2 SNEGSKA (reference sequence). The CDR3 coding sequence is TGCAGTGCTAGTACGAACCCCGGCTACACCTTC. Translation: CSASTNPGYTF.

The genes are TRBV27 and TRBJ2-3, with D maybe TRBD2 (5 bases). Trimming took 8 bases from V and 1 from J, leaving 22 bases between them. In germline, CDR1 is MNHEY, CDR2 SMNVEV (reference sequence). The CDR3 covers 17 residues. CDR3 sequence: CASRIGVGLFGTDTQYF. CDR3 bases: TGTGCCAGCCGGATCGGGGTGGGTCTGTTTGGCACAGATACGCAGTATTTT.

A few counts support this clonotype. V usage is TRBV4-3 and J usage is TRBJ1-1; D gene uncertain. CDR3 length: 14 amino acids. The germline CDR1 and CDR2 sequences are LGHNA and YSLEER. V shed 3 bases and J shed 1 base, with 9 bases lying between them. CDR3 region: CASSQIYRNTEAFF. The CDR3 DNA reads TGCGCCAGCAGCCAGATCTATAGGAACACTGAAGCTTTCTTT.

This clonotype was seen a few times. The CDR3 DNA reads TGTGCCAGCAGTCGAGCGGGGGCGCCTTACAATGAGCAGTTCTTC. Translating it yields CASSRAGAPYNEQFF. The chain joins TRBV6-5 to TRBJ2-1, with 8 bases fitting TRBD2. Per germline, CDR1 MNHEY and CDR2 SVGAGI. This CDR3 comprises 15 residues. The junction had 7 bases not matched to a gene; V was cut back by 5 bases and J by 4 bases.

The rearrangement uses TRBV20-1 and TRBJ2-1; perhaps TRBD1 as D (6 bases). Germline CDR1 DFQATT, CDR2 SNEGSKA (reference sequence). The CDR3 sequence is 14 residues long. The V gene lost 6 bases and the J gene lost 10 bases, with 22 bases spanning the gap. As DNA, the CDR3 is TGCAGTGCGCCCAAACCGTACAGGGAACACGAGCAGTTCTTC. Its translation: CSAPKPYREHEQFF.

This clonotype has a handful of counts. This chain's CDR3 is CASSYAEIRNSPLHF. The DNA for the CDR3 is TGTGCCAGCAGTTATGCCGAGATACGAAATTCACCCCTCCACTTT. V gene TRBV6-5 combines with J gene TRBJ1-6; D remains unclear. CDR3 size: 15 residues. From germline, CDR1 is MNHEY and CDR2 SVGAGI. Trimming stripped 3 bases from V and 7 bases from J, with 13 bases between.

The chain joins TRBV6-5 to TRBJ2-1; no clear D gene. Germline CDR1 MNHEY, CDR2 SVGAGI. This CDR3 has 11 amino acids. Trimming cost V 5 bases and J 6 bases, with 5 bases left between them. CDR3 in amino acids: CASSVRNEQFF. CDR3 nucleotide sequence: TGTGCCAGCAGTGTCCGCAATGAGCAGTTCTTC.